One and the same sample provided the 30 T cell receptor beta chains below, sequenced in a study of radiotherapy plus CTLA-4 blockade in lung cancer. Produced via immunoSEQ multiplex PCR; TCRdb's table is partial and in-frame only. The table shows roughly 55,000 clones, with 65% to 80% occurring only once. The sequenced sample was peripheral blood, obtained from a patient treated with radiotherapy plus ipilimumab. The receptors stem from a human donor with non-small cell lung cancer whose response to radiotherapy plus ipilimumab could not be evaluated.

The table lists this clone with a few counts. V is TRBV6-4 and J is TRBJ1-1; perhaps TRBD1 as D (6 bases). The CDR3 has 13 residues. Germline lookup yields CDR1 MRHNA and CDR2 SNTAGT. Trimming removed 4 bases at V and 5 bases at J, with 11 bases between. In DNA form, the CDR3 reads TGTGCCAGCAGTGTCGAGGGGGGGACTGAAGCTTTCTTT. Amino acids: CASSVEGGTEAFF.

This clone has more than one count but fewer than ten. V usage is TRBV7-6 and J usage is TRBJ1-6; 7 bases match TRBD1. In germline, CDR1 is SGHVS, CDR2 FNYEAQ. With V trimmed by 3 bases and J by 7 bases, 3 bases remained unmatched. The CDR3 loop spans 14 amino acids. The CDR3 region is CASSLGQQNSPLHF. The DNA for the CDR3 is TGTGCCAGCAGCTTGGGACAGCAAAATTCACCCCTCCACTTT.

This clone was observed a handful of times. The J gene is TRBJ2-1, the V gene TRBV28, with TRBD2 matching over 15 bases. With 5 bases clipped from V and 1 base from J, the junction kept 12 bases outside the gene matches. The germline CDR1 and CDR2 sequences are MDHEN and SYDVKM. CDR3 length equals 20 residues. CDR3 region: CASSPLRTSGGARSYNEQFF. CDR3 nucleotides: TGTGCCAGCAGTCCACTACGGACTAGCGGGGGGGCCAGGTCCTACAATGAGCAGTTCTTC. Supplemented by reference TRBV28 and TRBJ2-1, the full variable domain reads DVKVTQSSRYLVKRTGEKVFLECVQDMDHENMFWYRQDPGLGLRLIYFSYDVKMKEKGDIPEGYSVSREKKERFSLILESASTNQTSMYLCASSPLRTSGGARSYNEQFFGPGTRLTVL.

This chain uses TRBV5-1 with TRBJ2-5; 14 bases are shared with TRBD2. After removal of 3 bases from V and 4 bases from J, the junction contained 5 bases not matched to a gene. This CDR3 contains 16 residues. Germline assignment: CDR1 SGHRS and CDR2 YFSETQ. In DNA, the CDR3 is TGCGCCAGCAGCTCGGGACTAGCGGGGGTGGGAGAGACCCAGTACTTC. Amino acid sequence: CASSSGLAGVGETQYF.

In this sample, this clone turned up a few times. This rearrangement joins TRBV23-1 to TRBJ2-2; no clear D. TRBV23-1 is assigned to the ORF class and has an uncertain function. V was shortened by 6 bases and J by 7 bases, with 12 bases between the two germline ends. This CDR3 has 13 amino acids. CDR3 nucleotide sequence: TGCGCCAGCAGACCCGCCCGGTTCGGGGAGCTGTTTTTT. This gives the protein CASRPARFGELFF.

The V gene is TRBV10-3, the J gene TRBJ2-3; D might be TRBD2 (6 bases). CDR3 length equals 14 residues. V lost 5 bases and J 0 bases, leaving 9 bases between the germline ends. Germline V gene data show CDR1 as ENHRY and CDR2 as SYGVKD. The CDR3 nucleotides read TGTGCCATCAGTAGCAGCGGGAGCACAGATACGCAGTATTTT. This translates into CAISSSGSTDTQYF.

CDR3 sequence (DNA): TGTGCCAGCAGTTCCGGGATTAGCACAGATACGCAGTATTTT. It is translated as CASSSGISTDTQYF. J is TRBJ2-3 and V is TRBV28, with D tentatively TRBD2 (5 bases). Deletions cut 4 bases from V and 0 bases from J, with 8 bases between. This CDR3 has 14 residues. Germline CDR1 reads MDHEN; CDR2 reads SYDVKM.

This chain links TRBV5-4 with TRBJ2-1, with 8 bases that match TRBD1. The germline CDR1 and CDR2 sequences are SGHNT and YYREEE (reference sequence). J gave up 7 bases and V 4 bases, and 7 bases lay outside the gene matches. The CDR3 is made up of 14 amino acids. The CDR3 loop reads CASSPRTGLNEQFF. As DNA, the CDR3 is TGTGCCAGCAGCCCGCGGACAGGGCTTAATGAGCAGTTCTTC.

The J gene is TRBJ2-1, the V gene TRBV11-3; 11 nucleotides align to TRBD2. The CDR3 runs 16 residues. Unmatched junction bases numbered 3, after V lost 1 base and J lost 4 bases. CDR1 SGHNT and CDR2 YENEEA come from the germline V gene. DNA of the CDR3: TGTGCCAGCAGCTTAGTGGCTAGCGGGAGGTACAATGAGCAGTTCTTC. Translated, it gives CASSLVASGRYNEQFF.

The CDR3 sequence is CAISEVAGSTDTQYF. DNA of the CDR3: TGTGCCATCAGTGAGGTAGCGGGGAGCACAGATACGCAGTATTTT. The gene calls are TRBV10-3 and TRBJ2-3, with 8 bases lining up with TRBD2. The V and J ends lost 2 bases and 0 bases, in that order; junction bases with no gene match: 1. CDR3 length equals 15 residues. Germline assignment: CDR1 ENHRY and CDR2 SYGVKD.

The CDR3 nucleotides are TGCGCCAGCAGCCCGGGGGGTGGGCAGTTCTTC. Translation gives CASSPGGGQFF. The V gene is TRBV5-1, the J gene TRBJ2-1; the match to TRBD2 covers 7 bases. Germline trimming cut 4 bases from V and 12 bases from J; bases unmatched to any gene: 4. The CDR3 has 11 amino acids. Germline lookup yields CDR1 SGHRS and CDR2 YFSETQ.

The chain has TRBV18 and TRBJ1-1, with 7 positions matching TRBD1. The CDR3 loop spans 15 amino acids. Germline values: CDR1 KGHSH, CDR2 LQKENI. V trimming: 1 base; J trimming: 0 bases; junction bases outside the gene matches: 2. The DNA of the CDR3 is TGTGCCAGCTCACCACAGACAGGGATGAACACTGAAGCTTTCTTT. Its protein is CASSPQTGMNTEAFF.

The J gene is TRBJ2-5, the V gene TRBV7-2; 8 positions match TRBD1. CDR1 SGHTA and CDR2 FQGNSA come from the germline V gene. This CDR3 comprises 16 residues. J lost 4 bases, V lost 5 bases, and 12 bases had no gene match. This chain's CDR3 is CASSRAGGFTGETQYF. CDR3 sequence (DNA): TGTGCCAGCAGCCGGGCAGGGGGCTTCACCGGAGAGACCCAGTACTTC. Filled out from reference TRBV7-2 and TRBJ2-5, the complete variable domain reads GAGVSQSPSNKVTEKGKDVELRCDPISGHTALYWYRQSLGQGLEFLIYFQGNSAPDKSGLPSDRFSAERTGGSVSTLTIQRTQQEDSAVYLCASSRAGGFTGETQYFGPGTRLLVL.

CDR3 sequence reads: CASSQDRYRNTEAFF. CDR3 nucleotides: TGCGCCAGCAGCCAAGATCGGTACAGGAACACTGAAGCTTTCTTT. The chain combines TRBV4-3 with TRBJ1-1; D ambiguous. CDR1 and CDR2 from the germline V gene are LGHNA and YSLEER. Deletions cut 0 bases from V and 1 base from J, with 9 bases between. This CDR3 region has 15 residues.

This rearrangement joins TRBV5-4 to TRBJ2-5; no clear D. V lost 0 bases, J lost 5 bases, and 5 bases lay in between. Germline-derived CDR1 and CDR2 are SGHNT and YYREEE (reference sequence). This CDR3 is 12 amino acids long. The CDR3 DNA reads TGTGCCAGCAGCTTGGCCGGGGAGACCCAGTACTTC. The encoded protein is CASSLAGETQYF.

The chain recombines TRBV11-2 with TRBJ1-4, with TRBD1 as a possible D gene (6 bases). This CDR3 has 17 residues. Germline loops: CDR1 SGHAT, CDR2 FQNNGV. Trimming left V 5 bases short and J 8 bases short, with 24 bases between. The CDR3 DNA follows: TGTGCCAGCAGCCCCTTGGGGCAGGGGTTGGTCGACGAAAAACTGTTTTTT. This sequence encodes CASSPLGQGLVDEKLFF.

The rearrangement links TRBV4-1 to TRBJ2-7; D is perhaps TRBD1 (6 bases). This CDR3 spans 13 amino acids. V was shortened by 4 bases and J by 3 bases, with 10 bases between the two germline ends. Germline V gene sequence: CDR1 MGHRA, CDR2 YSYEKL. CDR3 DNA: TGCGCCAGCAGCCTACAGGGATACTACGAGCAGTACTTC. This sequence encodes CASSLQGYYEQYF.

V is TRBV4-1 and J is TRBJ1-4; 8 bases map to TRBD1. The CDR3 length is 15 residues. The germline V gene has CDR1 MGHRA and CDR2 YSYEKL. V dropped 0 bases and J dropped 7; count of bases not matched to a gene: 4. The CDR3 nucleotides are TGCGCCAGCAGCCAAGAAGACAGGGGATTTGAAAAACTGTTTTTT. This gives the protein CASSQEDRGFEKLFF.

The rearrangement joins TRBV10-3 to TRBJ2-1; maybe TRBD2 (5 bases). This CDR3 has 14 residues. CDR1 ENHRY and CDR2 SYGVKD come from the germline V gene. V shed 2 bases and J shed 3 bases, with 8 bases lying between them. For the CDR3, the DNA is TGTGCCATCAGTGAGGATAGCGACTACAATGAGCAGTTCTTC. This sequence encodes CAISEDSDYNEQFF.

This clone was found a few times. CDR3 residues: CASSYKPLNNSPLHF. CDR3 in DNA: TGTGCCAGTAGTTATAAGCCACTTAATAATTCACCCCTCCACTTT. The chain is built from TRBV19 and TRBJ1-6; no clear D gene. The ends were cut back, 5 bases at V and 5 bases at J, with 13 bases in the middle. The length of the CDR3 is 15 residues. Germline V CDR1 and CDR2: LNHDA, SQIVND (reference sequence).

CDR3 nucleotides: TGTGCCAGCAGCTTGGCAGGTTCTAACACAGATACGCAGTATTTT. Amino acid sequence: CASSLAGSNTDTQYF. The chain carries TRBV11-2 and TRBJ2-3; the D is unclear. This CDR3 comprises 15 residues. From germline, CDR1 is SGHAT and CDR2 FQNNGV. Between the trimmed V and J ends, which lost 3 bases and 2 bases, there was a span of 12 bases.

This chain links TRBV28 with TRBJ2-7; D is unclear. Trimming took off 6 bases at V and 3 bases at J, with 3 bases between the two ends. The CDR3 length is 10 residues. CDR1 and CDR2 from the germline V gene are MDHEN and SYDVKM. As DNA, the CDR3 is TGTGCCAGCAGCCACTACGAGCAGTACTTC. Protein product: CASSHYEQYF.

The rearrangement joins TRBV20-1 to TRBJ2-1; unclear D gene. The germline V and J ends were trimmed by 5 bases and 8 bases, with 7 bases remaining between them. The CDR3 length is 10 residues. Germline lookup yields CDR1 DFQATT and CDR2 SNEGSKA (reference sequence). CDR3 loop: CSARQDEQFF. The CDR3, as DNA: TGCAGTGCTCGTCAGGATGAGCAGTTCTTC.

The V call is TRBV7-2, the J call TRBJ2-1; TRBD2 is a possible D gene (6 bases). There are 15 residues in the CDR3. Germline loops: CDR1 SGHTA, CDR2 FQGNSA. Trimming stripped 1 base from V and 3 bases from J, with 10 bases between. CDR3 protein: CASSLGDSRYNEQFF. In DNA form, the CDR3 reads TGTGCCAGCAGCTTAGGGGACTCTCGCTACAATGAGCAGTTCTTC.

The rearrangement joins TRBV6-1 to TRBJ2-4; TRBD2 matches 8 bases. The junction had 16 bases not matched to a gene; V was cut back by 4 bases and J by 5 bases. Per the germline V gene, CDR1 is MNHNS and CDR2 is SASEGT. This CDR3 spans 18 amino acids. The CDR3 protein is CASSADERESPFQNIQYF. In DNA, the CDR3 is TGTGCCAGCAGTGCGGACGAGCGGGAGAGCCCTTTCCAAAACATTCAGTACTTC.

The chain employs TRBV6-5 and TRBJ2-7; D perhaps matches TRBD2 (6 bases). This CDR3 has 13 amino acids. The germline CDR1 and CDR2 sequences are MNHEY and SVGAGI. The V and J ends lost 5 bases and 3 bases respectively, with 11 bases between them. Here the CDR3 DNA reads TGTGCCAGCAGTGAAGCGGGTCACTACGAGCAGTACTTC. Translated, it gives CASSEAGHYEQYF.

Only a few counts were recorded for this clone. The chain combines TRBV7-3 with TRBJ1-4; TRBD1 matches 7 bases. Germline lookup yields CDR1 SGHTA and CDR2 FQGTGA. The length of the CDR3 is 14 residues. V was pared by 2 bases and J by 7 bases, with 4 bases of the junction left unmatched. The CDR3 here is CASSLDRASEKLFF. The CDR3, as DNA: TGTGCCAGCAGCTTAGACAGGGCAAGTGAAAAACTGTTTTTT.

The chain couples TRBV11-3 to TRBJ1-1, with unresolved D. Deletions cut 4 bases from V and 4 bases from J, with 19 bases between. The germline CDR1 and CDR2 sequences are SGHNT and YENEEA. The length of the CDR3 is 16 residues. Here the CDR3 DNA reads TGTGCCAGCAGCTCCTCTTATAGTCCCGGTACCACTGAAGCTTTCTTT. Translating gives CASSSSYSPGTTEAFF.

This chain uses TRBV5-1 with TRBJ2-7; possibly TRBD2 for D (6 bases). The germline V gene has CDR1 SGHRS and CDR2 YFSETQ. V lost 4 bases to trimming and J lost 1 base, with 12 bases between them. The CDR3 contains 14 residues. The CDR3 protein is CASSPGTVSYEQYF. The CDR3 DNA sequence: TGCGCCAGCAGCCCCGGGACTGTTTCCTACGAGCAGTACTTC.

This chain uses TRBV27 with TRBJ2-1; D unclear. The CDR3 is 14 residues long. The V end lost 5 bases, the J end lost 0 bases, and 8 bases lay between the germline ends. Germline CDR1 MNHEY, CDR2 SMNVEV (reference sequence). The CDR3 nucleotides are TGTGCCAGCAGTCCTGGTAGCTCCTACAATGAGCAGTTCTTC. Translation gives CASSPGSSYNEQFF.